This TCR beta chain was documented in a study of T cell responses to AZD1222 COVID-19 vaccine. Study details: It was second doses at about 4 or about 12 weeks that were pooled.

There are 13 residues in the CDR3. V lost 3 bases and J 9 bases, leaving 12 bases between the germline ends. Per germline, CDR1 SEHNR and CDR2 FQNEAQ (reference sequence). The method was immunoSEQ multiplex PCR; TCRdb's version includes in-frame clones alone and lacks a portion of them. The sample lists some 170,000 clones, approximately 92% occurring once. Worth noting for this clone: The antigen remains undetermined.

Study-wide results and limits: Repertoire sampling was restricted to post-peak T cell response timepoints. Donor demographics were predominantly white British with a female majority; clonal diversity may be underestimated. Spike-specific TCR breadth and depth grew following two AZD1222 doses.

This chain uses TRBV7-9 with TRBJ2-1, with no clear D. The sample was peripheral blood, taken on day 0 of AZD1222 vaccination. The clonotype originates from an adult in good health. Written as DNA, the CDR3 is TGTGCCAGCAGCTTGAGTAGCAAGAGTGAGCAGTTCTTC. It is translated as CASSLSSKSEQFF.